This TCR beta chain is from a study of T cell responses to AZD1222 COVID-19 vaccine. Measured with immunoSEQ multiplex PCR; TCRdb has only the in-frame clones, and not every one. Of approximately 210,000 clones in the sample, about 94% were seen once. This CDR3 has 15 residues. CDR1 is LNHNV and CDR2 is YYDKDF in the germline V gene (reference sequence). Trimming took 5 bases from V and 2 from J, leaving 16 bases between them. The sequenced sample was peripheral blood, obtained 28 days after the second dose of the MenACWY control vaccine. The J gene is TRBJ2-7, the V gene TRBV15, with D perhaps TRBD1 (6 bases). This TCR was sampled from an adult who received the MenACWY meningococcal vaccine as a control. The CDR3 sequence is CATSGYNEGAYEQYF. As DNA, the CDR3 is TGTGCCACCAGCGGATATAATGAGGGGGCCTACGAGCAGTACTTC.